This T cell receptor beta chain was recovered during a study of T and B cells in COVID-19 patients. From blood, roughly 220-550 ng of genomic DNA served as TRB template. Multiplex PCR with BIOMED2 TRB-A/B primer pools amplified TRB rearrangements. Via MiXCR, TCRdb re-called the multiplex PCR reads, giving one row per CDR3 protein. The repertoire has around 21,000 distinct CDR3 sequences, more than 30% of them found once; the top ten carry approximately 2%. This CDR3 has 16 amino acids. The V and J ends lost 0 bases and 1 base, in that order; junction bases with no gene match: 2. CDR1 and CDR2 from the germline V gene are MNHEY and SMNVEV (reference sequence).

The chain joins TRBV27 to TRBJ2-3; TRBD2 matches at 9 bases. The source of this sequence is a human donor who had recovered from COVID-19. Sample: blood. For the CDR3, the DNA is TGTGCCAGCAGTTTATCAGTAGCGGGGGGCACAGATACGCAGTATTTT. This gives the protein CASSLSVAGGTDTQYF.